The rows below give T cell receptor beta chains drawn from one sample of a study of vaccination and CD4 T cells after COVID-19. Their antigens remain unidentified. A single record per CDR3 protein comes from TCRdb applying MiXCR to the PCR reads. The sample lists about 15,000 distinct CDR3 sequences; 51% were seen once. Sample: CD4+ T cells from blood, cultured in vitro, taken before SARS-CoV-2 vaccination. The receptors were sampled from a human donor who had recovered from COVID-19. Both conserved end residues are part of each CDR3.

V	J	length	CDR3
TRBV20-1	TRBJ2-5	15	CSARKPGLAGETQYF
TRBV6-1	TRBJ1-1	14	CASTEPGGVAEAFF
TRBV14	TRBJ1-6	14	CASSLNMANSPLHF
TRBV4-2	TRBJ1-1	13	CASSQDQGTEAFF
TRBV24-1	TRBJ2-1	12	CATSETDIKQFF
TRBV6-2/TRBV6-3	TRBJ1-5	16	CASSRPGQGSNQPQHF
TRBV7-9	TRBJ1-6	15	CASSFSGTGDSPLHF
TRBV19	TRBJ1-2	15	CASTLGTASDYGYTF
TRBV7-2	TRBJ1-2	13	CASSPGAPYGYTF
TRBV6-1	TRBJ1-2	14	CASSQNGGRWGYTF
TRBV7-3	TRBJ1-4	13	CASSSTPGGRLFF
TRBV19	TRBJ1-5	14	CASGGRYSNQPQHF